This T cell receptor beta chain was identified during a study of blood T cells in healthy people across ages. Overall study context: Capturing about one barcoded beta molecule per two T cells was achieved by template switching. Study results and caveats: Aged donors had fewer naive CD4+ cells and lower diversity than long-lived donors. Unknown donor CMV status possibly confounded expanded clonotype changes. PBMCs left unsorted prevented a conclusive naive versus antigen-experienced comparison.

This clonotype was counted only a few times. Its antigen is unidentified. CDR1 is ENHRY and CDR2 is SYGVKD in the germline V gene. This CDR3 comprises 15 residues. Trimming pared 6 bases from V and 5 bases from J, leaving 20 bases between. The second PCR ran roughly 7 to 12 cycles with a sample-barcoded 5' primer and J-beta primers. Each CDR3 protein is one row after TCRdb ran MiXCR on the 5' RACE reads. The repertoire holds some 900,000 distinct CDR3 sequences, with roughly 43% as singletons. The specimen was blood. This TCR derives from a man younger than 45 in good health. The rearrangement uses TRBV10-3 and TRBJ2-7; TRBD1 or TRBD2 may be the D gene (7 bases each). The CDR3, as DNA: TGTGCCATCAGCATAAAGCGGGACAGCGGCCACGAGCAGTACTTC. Protein: CAISIKRDSGHEQYF.